The source of this TCR beta chain is a study of identifying expanded T cells in peripheral blood. Using immunoSEQ multiplex PCR, the repertoire was profiled, and TCRdb retains in-frame clones only, with some absent. This table has around 95,000 clones, approximately 89% appearing once. No infections or other immune events were documented during collection. The clonotype was recovered from a person between 18 and 70 years old in good health. Source material: blood.

For the CDR3, the DNA is TGTGCCAGCAGCCAAAGGGAGGGAACTGGAAACACCATATATTTT. Amino acids: CASSQREGTGNTIYF. This chain uses TRBV4-2 with TRBJ1-3, with D unresolved. This CDR3 comprises 15 residues. V dropped 2 bases and J dropped 2 bases, with 10 bases sitting between them. CDR1 and CDR2 (germline): LGHNA, YNFKEQ.